This T cell receptor beta chain was recovered during a study of CD8 T cells in ankylosing spondylitis. This CDR3 contains 14 residues. Trimming shortened V by 4 bases and J by 8 bases, and 17 bases separated the two germline ends. CDR1 is MDHEN, CDR2 SYDVKM, per germline. Libraries for TCR beta were made by quantitative 5'-RACE with molecular barcodes. TCRdb reprocessed the 5' RACE reads via MiXCR and lists one record per CDR3 protein. The sample contains around 490,000 distinct CDR3 sequences, roughly 5% of which appear only once. This clonotype was detected a few times. Its antigen is unknown. Findings of the study overall: Significant enrichment of disease-linked clones was reported in matched ankylosing spondylitis synovial fluid. A TCR beta motif of several highly homologous variants appeared characteristic of ankylosing spondylitis blood.

The chain recombines TRBV28 with TRBJ1-1; D gene ambiguous. The origin of this receptor is a male donor with ankylosing spondylitis. Sequenced input: blood, either unsorted or a sorted T cell fraction (not recorded which). CDR3 DNA: TGTGCCAGCAGTTCCCCGGGCCTCAATGGGGAAGCTTTCTTT. It translates to CASSSPGLNGEAFF.